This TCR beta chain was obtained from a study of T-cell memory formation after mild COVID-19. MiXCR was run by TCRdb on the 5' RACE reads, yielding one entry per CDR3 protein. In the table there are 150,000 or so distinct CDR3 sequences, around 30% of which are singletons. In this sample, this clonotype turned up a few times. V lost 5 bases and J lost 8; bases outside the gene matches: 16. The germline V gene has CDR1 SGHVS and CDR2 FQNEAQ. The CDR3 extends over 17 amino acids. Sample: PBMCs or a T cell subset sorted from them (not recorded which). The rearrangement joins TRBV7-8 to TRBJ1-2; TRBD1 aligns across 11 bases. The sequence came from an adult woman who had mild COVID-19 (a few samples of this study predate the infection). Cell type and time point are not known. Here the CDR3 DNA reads TGTGCCAGCAGCCGATTGGGGACAGGGGGTAAAGGAGGCGGCTACACCTTC. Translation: CASSRLGTGGKGGGYTF.